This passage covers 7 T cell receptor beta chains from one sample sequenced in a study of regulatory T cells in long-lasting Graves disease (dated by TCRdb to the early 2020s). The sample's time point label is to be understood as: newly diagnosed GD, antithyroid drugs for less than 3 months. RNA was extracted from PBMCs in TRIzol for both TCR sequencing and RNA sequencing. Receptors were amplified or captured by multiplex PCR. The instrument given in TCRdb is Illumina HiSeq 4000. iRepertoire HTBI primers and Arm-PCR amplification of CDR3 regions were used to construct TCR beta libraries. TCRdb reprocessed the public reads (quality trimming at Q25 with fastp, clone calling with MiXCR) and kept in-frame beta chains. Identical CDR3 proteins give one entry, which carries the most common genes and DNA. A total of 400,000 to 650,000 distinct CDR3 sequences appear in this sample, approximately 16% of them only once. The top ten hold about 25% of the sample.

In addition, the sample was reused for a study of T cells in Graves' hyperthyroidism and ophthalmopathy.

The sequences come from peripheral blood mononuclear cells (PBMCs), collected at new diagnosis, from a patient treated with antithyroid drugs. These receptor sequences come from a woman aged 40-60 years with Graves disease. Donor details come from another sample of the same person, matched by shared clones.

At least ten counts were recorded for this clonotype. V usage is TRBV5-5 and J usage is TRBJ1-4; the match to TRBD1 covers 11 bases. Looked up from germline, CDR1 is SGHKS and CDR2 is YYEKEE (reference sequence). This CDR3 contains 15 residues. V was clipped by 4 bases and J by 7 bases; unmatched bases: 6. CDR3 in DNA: TGTGCCAGCAGCCCGGAGGGGACAGGGGGTGAAAAACTGTTTTTT. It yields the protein CASSPEGTGGEKLFF.

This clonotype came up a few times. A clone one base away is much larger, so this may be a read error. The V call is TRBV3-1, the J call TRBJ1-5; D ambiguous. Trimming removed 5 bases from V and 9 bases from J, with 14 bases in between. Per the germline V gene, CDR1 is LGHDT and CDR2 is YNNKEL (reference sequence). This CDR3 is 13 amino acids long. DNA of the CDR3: TGTGCCAGCAGCTCCGAACGTTGGGGGCCCCAGCATTTT. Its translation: CASSSERWGPQHF.

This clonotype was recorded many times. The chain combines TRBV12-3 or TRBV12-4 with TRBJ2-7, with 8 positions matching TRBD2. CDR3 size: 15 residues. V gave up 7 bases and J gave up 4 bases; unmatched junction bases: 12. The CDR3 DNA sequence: TGTGCCAGCACCCCGGGTAGCGGGGCGGGGTACGAGCAGTACTTC. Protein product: CASTPGSGAGYEQYF.

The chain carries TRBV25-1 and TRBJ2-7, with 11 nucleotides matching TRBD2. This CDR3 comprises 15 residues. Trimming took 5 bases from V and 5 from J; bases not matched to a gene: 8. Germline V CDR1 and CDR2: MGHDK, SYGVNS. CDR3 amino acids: CASSLGLAGSDEQYF. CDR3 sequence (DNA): TGTGCCAGCAGTCTCGGACTAGCGGGTTCCGACGAGCAGTACTTC.

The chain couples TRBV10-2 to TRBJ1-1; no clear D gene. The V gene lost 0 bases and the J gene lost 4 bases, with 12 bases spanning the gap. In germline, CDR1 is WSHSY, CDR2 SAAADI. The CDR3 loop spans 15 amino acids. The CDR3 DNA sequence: TGCGCCAGCAGTGAGTCGAGGGCAGAACGCACTGAAGCTTTCTTT. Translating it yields CASSESRAERTEAFF.

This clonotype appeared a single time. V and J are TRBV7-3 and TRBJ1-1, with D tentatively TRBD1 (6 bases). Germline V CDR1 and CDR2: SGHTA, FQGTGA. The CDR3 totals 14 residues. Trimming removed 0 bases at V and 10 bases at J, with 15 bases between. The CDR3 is CASSLTGGQGVAFF. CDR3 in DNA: TGTGCCAGCAGCTTAACGGGGGGGCAGGGTGTAGCTTTCTTT.

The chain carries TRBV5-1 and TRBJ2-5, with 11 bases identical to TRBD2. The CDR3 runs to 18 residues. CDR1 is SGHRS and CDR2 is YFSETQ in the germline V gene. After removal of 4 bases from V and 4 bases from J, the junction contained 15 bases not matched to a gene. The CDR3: CASSHTPGLAGGRETQYF. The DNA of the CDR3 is TGCGCCAGCAGCCATACCCCAGGGCTAGCGGGGGGAAGAGAGACCCAGTACTTC.